One TCR beta chain is described in this entry. The sample originates from a study of T cell changes during pregnancy in multiple sclerosis. The method was immunoSEQ multiplex PCR; TCRdb's version includes in-frame clones alone and lacks a portion of them. In the table there are tens of thousands of clones, 90% to 95% of which are singletons. Germline CDR1 LNHDA, CDR2 SQIVND (reference sequence). V gave up 1 base and J gave up 6 bases; unmatched junction bases: 6. CDR3 length: 14 amino acids. The origin of this receptor is a female donor in good health, enrolled as a control in a pregnancy study. The J gene is TRBJ2-7, the V gene TRBV19; 7 bases line up with TRBD1. The input for sequencing was peripheral blood, taken in the first trimester of pregnancy. The CDR3 nucleotides are TGTGCCAGTAGTATAGGTCTAGCAGGGGGCGAGCAGTACTTC. Translated: CASSIGLAGGEQYF.